This TCR beta chain was captured by sequencing in a study of T cell responses to AZD1222 COVID-19 vaccine. Analyses pooled second doses at about 4 or about 12 weeks. Repertoires were generated with immunoSEQ multiplex PCR, while TCRdb's copy carries only in-frame clones and drops some. There are roughly 170,000 clones in the sample; approximately 94% occur only once, and approximately 1.5% lies in the top ten. Germline CDR1 reads WSHSY; CDR2 reads SAAADI. The V gene end was trimmed by 4 bases and the J gene end by 3 bases; junction bases not matched to a gene: 14. This CDR3 has 17 amino acids. V and J are TRBV10-2 and TRBJ1-1, with 7 bases identical to TRBD1. This sample comprised peripheral blood, obtained 28 days after the second AZD1222 dose. This TCR was recovered from an adult who received the AZD1222 COVID-19 vaccine. The CDR3, as DNA: TGCGCCAGCAGTGGGGGACAGCGTCTAGGGGGGGACACTGAAGCTTTCTTT. Its protein product is CASSGGQRLGGDTEAFF.